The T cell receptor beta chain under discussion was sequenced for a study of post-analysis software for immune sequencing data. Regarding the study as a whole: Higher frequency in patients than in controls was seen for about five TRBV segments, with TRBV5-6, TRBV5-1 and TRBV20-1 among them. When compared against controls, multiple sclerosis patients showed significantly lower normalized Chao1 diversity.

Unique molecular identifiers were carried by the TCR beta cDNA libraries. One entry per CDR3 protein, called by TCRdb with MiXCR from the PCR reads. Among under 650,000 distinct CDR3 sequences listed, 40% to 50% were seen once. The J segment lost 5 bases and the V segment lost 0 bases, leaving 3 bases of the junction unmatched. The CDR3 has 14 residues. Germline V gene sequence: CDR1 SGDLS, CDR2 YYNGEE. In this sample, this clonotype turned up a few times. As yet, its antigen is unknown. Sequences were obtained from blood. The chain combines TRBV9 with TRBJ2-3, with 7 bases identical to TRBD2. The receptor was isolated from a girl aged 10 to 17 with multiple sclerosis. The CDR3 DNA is TGTGCCAGCAGCGTAGACGGGAGGATAGATACGCAGTATTTT. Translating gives CASSVDGRIDTQYF.